This entry concerns a single T cell receptor (beta chain). Its antigen remains unknown. The CDR3 carries no conserved terminal phenylalanine or tryptophan, so it likely arises from a read error. It is unclear where the CDR3 begins or ends on the DNA, so no DNA is shown, and the CDR3 is as TCRdb lists it. CD45RO-negative CD8 cells positively selected for CCR7 made up the naive population, which excluded terminally differentiated effector memory CD45RA+ cells. There were only Caucasian adults among the donors, and all lived in Nashville, Tennessee. Produced via immunoSEQ multiplex PCR; TCRdb's table is partial and in-frame only. The top ten hold 1.5% to 2% of the sample, which has about 2.1 million clones, approximately 94% seen once. The sample belongs to a study of shared clonotypes between healthy human individuals. In the study overall: CD4 naive cells filled three plates per donor, CD4 memory three, CD8 naive two and CD8 memory one.

Germline-derived CDR1 and CDR2 are MNHNS and SASEGT. The length of the CDR3 is 10 amino acids, counting both ends. Whole-study findings and limits: The generation probabilities recorded for non-shared clonotypes fell below those of clonotypes shared by all four donors.

Sequencing was done on a sample of naive CD8+ T cells from PBMCs. The sequence was collected from a man aged 18 to 30 in good health. Some clones in this sample may be carry-over from other donors' samples. The V gene is TRBV6-1, the J gene TRBJ1-1; TRBD1 is the table's D call, not checked against the DNA. The CDR3 region is CASSGAGTAL.